These T cell receptor beta chains were read from a single sample in a study of cytomegalovirus exposure and HLA in healthy donors. Method: immunoSEQ multiplex PCR; TCRdb's copy keeps in-frame clones and lacks some. Among 110,000 to 150,000 clones listed, roughly four fifths were seen once. Sequencing input: PBMCs. These TCRs come from a man aged 18 to 30 in good health and CMV-seropositive. Each CDR3 is given without its conserved first and last residue.

v_call | cdr3_aa
TRBV11-1 | ASSPHPTQTVLTEAF
TRBV28 | ASTWGGDTQY
TRBV30 | AWSELAGADEQY
TRBV25-1 | ASSEGQTYEQY
TRBV18 | ASSPIGTGGVEQY
TRBV6-5 | ASSYRQGSDTQY
TRBV7-4 | ASSLAFHRGKNIQY
TRBV6-1 | ASSRDSSNQPQH
TRBV9 | ASSVGRRSSGNTIY
TRBV6-1 | KCGREDYEQY
TRBV5-6 | ASSPLPEQQN
TRBV29-1 | SVDRADTQY
TRBV5-1 | ASRTDLNEKLF
TRBV4-1 | ASSQGSGSQETQY
TRBV7-9 | ASSKGAGYAEKLF
TRBV28 | ASSPYLAGGDNEQF
TRBV15 | ATSRASGSRYEQY
TRBV27 | ASRESTDSPYEQY
TRBV5-1 | ASSSGQRNMNTEAF
TRBV6-1 | ASRVTSGTYNEQF
TRBV2 | ASGLGGNTEAF
TRBV6-6 | ASSPLDGQPGELF
TRBV5-1 | ASSQGTTNEKLF
TRBV2 | ARSRTGMGNQPQH
TRBV28 | ASRPTGTGGNEQF
TRBV7-9 | ASTPAETQY
TRBV19 | ASSTPQTSRYNEQF